This TCR beta chain was observed in a study of T cells in Graves' hyperthyroidism and ophthalmopathy. Study-level findings and limits: Model predictions of ophthalmopathy came a median 6.5 months before onset. The blood repertoire included most of the expanded thyroid clonotypes above 0.001.

Diagnoses were made from clinical symptoms, serum measures (thyroxine and TRAb), thyroid ultrasound and orbital computed tomography. Under 12 ml fresh peripheral blood yielded the PBMCs. TCR beta CDR3 region amplification was performed from RNA transcripts. The HTBI primer set served for first-round RT-PCR of the TCR CDR3. MiXCR, run by TCRdb on the multiplex PCR reads, gives a single entry per CDR3 protein. This sample has hundreds of thousands of distinct CDR3 sequences, with about 15% found just once. As to this clonotype: The antigen is undetermined.

V lost 0 bases, J lost 13 bases, and 15 bases lay in between. The CDR3 consists of 13 residues. The sample comprised blood. The J gene is TRBJ1-1, the V gene TRBV12-3 or TRBV12-4; a weak D match, TRBD1 (5 bases). This TCR came from a woman aged 40 to 50 with Graves' ophthalmopathy. CDR3: CASSLAGRTPLFF. CDR3 in DNA: TGTGCCAGCAGTTTAGCAGGCAGGACACCGCTTTTCTTT.